This TCR beta chain is drawn from a study of blood T cell repertoires in COVID-19. The table came from immunoSEQ multiplex PCR; TCRdb's copy has only in-frame clones and leaves some out. The table includes approximately 85,000 clones, approximately 80% detected once. There are 15 residues in the CDR3. With 0 bases clipped from V and 2 bases from J, the junction kept 0 bases outside the gene matches. Germline CDR1 is SGHNT and CDR2 is YENEEA. Specimen: peripheral blood. This clonotype was obtained from a woman aged 70-85 years with active or convalescent COVID-19. The V and J genes are TRBV11-3 and TRBJ2-1; 8 bases align to TRBD2. Here the CDR3 DNA reads TGTGCCAGCAGCTTAGACGGGGGGGCCTACAATGAGCAGTTCTTC. Amino acid sequence: CASSLDGGAYNEQFF.